This TCR beta chain was observed in a study of shared clonotypes between healthy human individuals (dated by TCRdb to the early 2020s). Context from the whole study: A few men and a couple of women, aged 18 to 49 years, made up the cohort. The study deeply sequenced blood TCR repertoires of 5 or 6 healthy adults to estimate repertoire size and the extent of clonotype sharing between individuals. To increase sequencing depth and limit assay-specific biases, TCR repertoire library preparation and sequencing were carried out by different laboratories using diverse techniques. Between about 0.9 and 10 billion PBMCs per donor were obtained by leukapheresis. Here is what the overall study found, with its caveats: Sampling was restricted to blood, and TCR repertoires in tissues likely differ from the TCR repertoires found in blood. Based on pairwise subsampling, the degree of clonotype sharing among donors was expected to be affected by sequencing depth. Because the study included only a small number of donors, the genetic and exposure-history diversity represented was limited.

The donors were healthy, HIV-negative adults with no recently reported acute infections or vaccinations. All donors were Caucasian adults living in Nashville, Tennessee, USA. For unsorted samples, tens of millions of PBMCs were counted, and genomic DNA was extracted using the QIAamp DNA Blood Mini kit. After blood collection by leukapheresis, PBMCs were isolated using Ficoll-Histopaque density gradient centrifugation and then cryopreserved in the vapor phase of liquid nitrogen. In the germline V gene, CDR1 corresponds to MDHEN and CDR2 to SYDVKM. The CDR3 contains 15 residues, cysteine and phenylalanine counted. Just CDR3 DNA is preserved here, 45 bases in frame from base 1. In the case of this clone: It has no known antigen specificity. A far larger clone is just one base off, so this is likely a read error.

Using the deep immunoSEQ assay, TCR CDR3 regions were amplified from genomic DNA by multiplex PCR. Genomic DNA extracted from each cell subset was distributed evenly over all wells of several immunoSEQ 96-well plates, and each plate served as one replicate. For unsorted PBMC, each replicate PCR was loaded with about 280 ng genomic DNA, equivalent to roughly 33,000 T cell genomes. Unsorted PBMC genomic DNA was sequenced across ten immunoSEQ deep assay plates. Purified libraries were measured with a Qubit 3.0 fluorometer, size-checked on a Bioanalyzer 2100, and measured again with the KAPA Library Quantification kit. Every immunoSEQ 96-well plate was sequenced on a separate single-read 150-cycle Illumina NextSeq 550 flow cell. The study's processing was this. The immunoSEQ output contained only junctional sequences without quality scores, so filtering could not match that applied to full-length reads. To assign V/J genes and CDR3, sequences were annotated using PyIR, a Python wrapper for IgBLAST v1.9, with IMGT germline references. Any read was removed if the V/J assignment was weak (E-value above 1e-6), the CDR3 was missing, or the read contained stop codons, out-of-frame junctions, or ambiguous translated residues. V3J clonotypes were defined as sequences sharing the same inferred V gene, J gene, and CDR3 amino acid sequence. Percentage overlap between repertoires was computed as shared unique clonotypes divided by the size of the smaller repertoire. Richness of each repertoire was evaluated using RTK rarefaction, the Chao1 estimator, and Recon v2.1 estimates of unobserved clonotypes. TCRdb limited this immuneACCESS table to in-frame rearrangements with V and J called. A share of clones is missing; checked studies link under half to unresolved V genes, and the rest is unexplained. V, J and clone size reflect that table, while D and trimming were determined from the DNA. The sample table holds about 480,000 clones, of which roughly 85% were seen once. The biggest ten clones account for around 12% of the sample.

Sequenced sample: PBMCs. This chain joins TRBV28 to TRBJ2-1, with 9 bases aligning to TRBD1. The TCR sequence derives from a woman aged 40 to 50 in good health. Some clones in this sample may be carry-over from other donors' samples. The nucleotide sequence reads TGTGCCAGCAGTCGGGACAGGGCGGGCTACAATGAGCAGCTCTTC. The translation is CASSRDRAGYNEQLF.